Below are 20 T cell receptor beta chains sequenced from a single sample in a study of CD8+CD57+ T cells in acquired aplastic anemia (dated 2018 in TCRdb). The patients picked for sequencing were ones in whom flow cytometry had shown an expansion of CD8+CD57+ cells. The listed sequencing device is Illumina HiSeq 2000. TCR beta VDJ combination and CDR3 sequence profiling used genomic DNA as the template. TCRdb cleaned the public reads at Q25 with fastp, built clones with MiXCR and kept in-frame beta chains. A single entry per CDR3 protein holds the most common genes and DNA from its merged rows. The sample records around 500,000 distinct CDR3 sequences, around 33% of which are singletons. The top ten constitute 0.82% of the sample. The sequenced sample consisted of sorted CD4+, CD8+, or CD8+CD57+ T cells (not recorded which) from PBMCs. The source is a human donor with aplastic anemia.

CDR3 sequence: CASSYQGDSYNEQFF. CDR3 nucleotides: TGTGCCAGCAGTTATCAAGGGGACTCCTACAATGAGCAGTTCTTC. The chain recombines TRBV6-5 with TRBJ2-1; weak D call: TRBD1 (5 bases). V lost 3 bases, J lost 0 bases, and 9 bases lay in between. The CDR3 has 15 residues. The germline V gene encodes CDR1 MNHEY and CDR2 SVGAGI.

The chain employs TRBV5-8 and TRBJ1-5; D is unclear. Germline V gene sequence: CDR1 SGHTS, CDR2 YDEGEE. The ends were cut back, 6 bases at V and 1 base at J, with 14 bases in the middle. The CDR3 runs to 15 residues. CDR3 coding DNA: TGTGCCAGCATGCGAGGAGGGCTCAGCAATCAGCCCCAGCATTTT. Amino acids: CASMRGGLSNQPQHF.

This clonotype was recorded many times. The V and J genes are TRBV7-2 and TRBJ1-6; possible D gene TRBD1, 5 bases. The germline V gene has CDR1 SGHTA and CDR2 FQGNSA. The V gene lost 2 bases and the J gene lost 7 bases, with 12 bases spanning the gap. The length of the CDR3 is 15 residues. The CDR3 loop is CASSLLGASNSPLHF. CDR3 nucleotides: TGTGCCAGCAGCTTACTAGGGGCGTCGAATTCACCCCTCCACTTT.

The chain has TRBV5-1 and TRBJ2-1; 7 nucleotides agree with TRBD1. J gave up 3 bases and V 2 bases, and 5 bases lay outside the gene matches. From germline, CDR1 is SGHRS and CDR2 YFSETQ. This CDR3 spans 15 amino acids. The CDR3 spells CASSLNRGDYNEQFF. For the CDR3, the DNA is TGCGCCAGCAGCTTAAACAGGGGTGACTACAATGAGCAGTTCTTC. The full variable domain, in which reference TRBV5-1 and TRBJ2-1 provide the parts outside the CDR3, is KAGVTQTPRYLIKTRGQQVTLSCSPISGHRSVSWYQQTPGQGLQFLFEYFSETQRNKGNFPGRFSGRQFSNSRSEMNVSTLELGDSALYLCASSLNRGDYNEQFFGPGTRLTVL.

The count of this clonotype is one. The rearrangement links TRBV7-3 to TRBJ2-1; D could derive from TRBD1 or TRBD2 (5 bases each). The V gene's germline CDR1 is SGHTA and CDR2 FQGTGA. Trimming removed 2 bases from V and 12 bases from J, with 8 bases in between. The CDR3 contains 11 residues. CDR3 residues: CASSLVGRQFF. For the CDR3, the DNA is TGTGCCAGCAGCTTAGTGGGACGGCAGTTCTTC. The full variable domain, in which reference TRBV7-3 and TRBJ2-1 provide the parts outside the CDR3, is GAGVSQTPSNKVTEKGKYVELRCDPISGHTALYWYRQSLGQGPEFLIYFQGTGAADDSGLPNDRFFAVRPEGSVSTLKIQRTERGDSAVYLCASSLVGRQFFGPGTRLTVL.

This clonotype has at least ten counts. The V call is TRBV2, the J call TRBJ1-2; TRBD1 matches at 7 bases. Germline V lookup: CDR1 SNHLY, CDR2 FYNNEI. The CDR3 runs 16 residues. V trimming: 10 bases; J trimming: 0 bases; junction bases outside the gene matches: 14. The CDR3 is CATPKKRQGTNYGYTF. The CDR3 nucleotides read TGTGCCACCCCGAAGAAAAGACAGGGTACTAACTATGGCTACACCTTC.

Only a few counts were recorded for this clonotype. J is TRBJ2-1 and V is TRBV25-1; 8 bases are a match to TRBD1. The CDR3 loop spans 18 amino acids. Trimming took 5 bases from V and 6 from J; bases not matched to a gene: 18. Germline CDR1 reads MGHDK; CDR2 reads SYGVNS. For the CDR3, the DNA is TGTGCCAGCAGTTCACCTCCTTACCGGACAGGGTCGCGCAATGAGCAGTTCTTC. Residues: CASSSPPYRTGSRNEQFF.

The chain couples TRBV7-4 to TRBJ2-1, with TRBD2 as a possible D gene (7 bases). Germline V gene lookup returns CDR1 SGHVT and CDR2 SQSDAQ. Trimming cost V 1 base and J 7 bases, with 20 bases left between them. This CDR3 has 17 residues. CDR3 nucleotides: TGTGCCAGCAGCTTAGTCGCGGGGGCTGCTGAGTTGAATGAGCAGTTCTTC. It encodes CASSLVAGAAELNEQFF.

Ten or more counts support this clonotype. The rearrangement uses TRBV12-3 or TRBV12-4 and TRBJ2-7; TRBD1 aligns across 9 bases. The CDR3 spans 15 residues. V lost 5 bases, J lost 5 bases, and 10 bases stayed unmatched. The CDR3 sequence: CASSTSGTGNHEQYF. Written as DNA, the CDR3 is TGTGCCAGCAGTACTTCCGGGACAGGGAACCACGAGCAGTACTTC.

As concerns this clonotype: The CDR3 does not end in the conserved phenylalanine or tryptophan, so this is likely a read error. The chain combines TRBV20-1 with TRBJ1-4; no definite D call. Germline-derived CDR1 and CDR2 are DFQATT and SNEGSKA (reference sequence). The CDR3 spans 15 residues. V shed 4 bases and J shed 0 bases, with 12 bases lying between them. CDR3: CSATRPVATNEKLFC. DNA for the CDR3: TGCAGTGCTACGAGGCCTGTTGCAACTAATGAAAAACTGTTTTGT.

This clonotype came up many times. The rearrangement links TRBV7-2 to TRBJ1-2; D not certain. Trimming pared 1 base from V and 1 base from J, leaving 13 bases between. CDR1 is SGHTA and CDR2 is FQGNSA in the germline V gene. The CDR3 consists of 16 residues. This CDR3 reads CASSLGARHHNYGYTF. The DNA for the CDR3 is TGTGCCAGCAGCTTAGGTGCTAGACACCATAACTATGGCTACACCTTC.

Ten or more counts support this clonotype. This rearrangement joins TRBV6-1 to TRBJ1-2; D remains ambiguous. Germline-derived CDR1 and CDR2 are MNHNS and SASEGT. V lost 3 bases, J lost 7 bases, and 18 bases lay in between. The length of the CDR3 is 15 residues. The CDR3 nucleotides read TGTGCCAGCAGTGACGGGAACTCTGGTGGTTCTGGCTACACCTTC. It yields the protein CASSDGNSGGSGYTF.

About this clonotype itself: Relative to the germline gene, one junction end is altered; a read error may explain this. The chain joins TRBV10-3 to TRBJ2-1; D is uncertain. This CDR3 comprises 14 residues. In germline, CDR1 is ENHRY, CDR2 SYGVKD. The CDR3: CASSLSGSHNEQFF. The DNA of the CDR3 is TGTGCCAGCAGTTTGTCGGGCAGCCACAATGAGCAGTTCTTC.

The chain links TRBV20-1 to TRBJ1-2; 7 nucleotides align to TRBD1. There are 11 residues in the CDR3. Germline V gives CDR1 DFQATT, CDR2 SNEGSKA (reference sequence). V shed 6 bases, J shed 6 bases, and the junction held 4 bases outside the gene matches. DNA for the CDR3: TGCAGTGCCAGGGGGGGACATGGCTACACCTTC. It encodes CSARGGHGYTF.

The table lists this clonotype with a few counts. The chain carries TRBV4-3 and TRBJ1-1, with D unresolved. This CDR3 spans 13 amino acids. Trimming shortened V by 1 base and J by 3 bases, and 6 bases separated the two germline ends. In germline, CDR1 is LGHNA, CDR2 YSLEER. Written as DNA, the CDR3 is TGCGCCAGCAGCCAAGCGGCAGACACTGAAGCTTTCTTT. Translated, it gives CASSQAADTEAFF.

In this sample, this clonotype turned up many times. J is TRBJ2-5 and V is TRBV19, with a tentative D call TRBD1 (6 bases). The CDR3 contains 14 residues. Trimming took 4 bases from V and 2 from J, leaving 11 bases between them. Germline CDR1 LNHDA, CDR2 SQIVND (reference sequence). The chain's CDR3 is CASSTTGRQETQYF. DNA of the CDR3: TGTGCCAGTAGTACGACAGGTAGACAAGAGACCCAGTACTTC.

The DNA of the CDR3 is TGTGCCAGTAGTACCAAAGGACAGGGGGATAATTCACCCCTCCACTTT. This gives the protein CASSTKGQGDNSPLHF. This chain joins TRBV19 and TRBJ1-6, with TRBD1 matching 10 bases. Germline V gives CDR1 LNHDA, CDR2 SQIVND (reference sequence). The V and J ends lost 4 bases and 5 bases, in that order; junction bases with no gene match: 5. The CDR3 has 16 residues.

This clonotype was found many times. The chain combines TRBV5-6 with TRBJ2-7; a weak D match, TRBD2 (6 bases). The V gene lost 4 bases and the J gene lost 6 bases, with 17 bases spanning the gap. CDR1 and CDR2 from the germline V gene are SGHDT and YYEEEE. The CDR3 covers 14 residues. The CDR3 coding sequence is TGTGCCAGCAGCCTGTTCGCGGGGTCGCGCGAGCAGTACTTC. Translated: CASSLFAGSREQYF. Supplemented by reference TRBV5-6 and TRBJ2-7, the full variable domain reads DAGVTQSPTHLIKTRGQQVTLRCSPKSGHDTVSWYQQALGQGPQFIFQYYEEEERQRGNFPDRFSGHQFPNYSSELNVNALLLGDSALYLCASSLFAGSREQYFGPGTRLTVT.

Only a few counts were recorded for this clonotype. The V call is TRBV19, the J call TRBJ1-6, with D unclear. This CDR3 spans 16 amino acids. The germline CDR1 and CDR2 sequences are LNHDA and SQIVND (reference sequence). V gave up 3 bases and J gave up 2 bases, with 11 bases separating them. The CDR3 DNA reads TGTGCCAGTAGTATTGATGAGGCTGCCTATAATTCACCCCTCCACTTT. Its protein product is CASSIDEAAYNSPLHF.

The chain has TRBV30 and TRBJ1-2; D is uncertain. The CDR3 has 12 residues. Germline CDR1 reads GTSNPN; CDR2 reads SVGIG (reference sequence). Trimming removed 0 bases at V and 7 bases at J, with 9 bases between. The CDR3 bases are TGTGCCTGGAGTGTCGGGGAGGGTGGCTACACCTTC. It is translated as CAWSVGEGGYTF.